The source of this T cell receptor (beta chain) is a study of blood T cell repertoires in COVID-19. Looking at the study overall: Collection of acute and convalescent COVID-19 samples took place in the United States, Italy and Spain. From T cells, B-cell-depleted T cells, or PBMCs came the material, which was cDNA or gDNA.

In the original workflow: Scientists estimated how many nucleated cells there were by amplifying reference gene primers. Method: immunoSEQ multiplex PCR; TCRdb's copy keeps in-frame clones and lacks some. V and J calls and clone size come straight from that table; D and trimming were deduced from the DNA. The table has roughly 70,000 clones, about 93% seen once. Germline CDR1 SGDLS, CDR2 YYNGEE. V lost 1 base to trimming and J lost 7 bases, with 15 bases between them. This CDR3 contains 14 residues. Sequenced input: peripheral blood. The V call is TRBV9, the J call TRBJ2-7, with a possible D match to TRBD1 (5 bases). The origin of this receptor is a human donor in a cohort sampled during active COVID-19. In DNA form, the CDR3 reads TGTGCCAGCAGCGTATGGGAAGGGGCTAGGGAGCAGTACTTC. This translates into CASSVWEGAREQYF.